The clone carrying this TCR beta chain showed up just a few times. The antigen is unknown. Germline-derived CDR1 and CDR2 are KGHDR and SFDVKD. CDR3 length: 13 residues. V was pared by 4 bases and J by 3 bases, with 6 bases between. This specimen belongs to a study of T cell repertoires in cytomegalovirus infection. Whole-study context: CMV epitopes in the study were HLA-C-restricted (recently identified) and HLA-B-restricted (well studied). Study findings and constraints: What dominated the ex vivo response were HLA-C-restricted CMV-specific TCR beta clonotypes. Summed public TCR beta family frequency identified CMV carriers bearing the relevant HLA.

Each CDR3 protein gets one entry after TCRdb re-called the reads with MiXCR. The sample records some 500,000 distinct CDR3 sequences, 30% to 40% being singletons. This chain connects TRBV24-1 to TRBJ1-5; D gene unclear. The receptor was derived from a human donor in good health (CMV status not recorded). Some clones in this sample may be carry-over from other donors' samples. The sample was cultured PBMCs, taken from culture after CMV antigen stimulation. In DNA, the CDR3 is TGTGCCACCAGTGACCCCAACAATCAGCCCCAGCATTTT. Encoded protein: CATSDPNNQPQHF.